The clone carrying this T cell receptor (beta chain) showed up just once. Its antigen is still unknown. Treg sorting used a CD4+CD25+CD127-/low gate. Findings and caveats of the study: The larger cohort examined one V-J beta rearrangement, not whole repertoires. Greatest tumor Treg TCR overlap was with tumor naive CD4+ cells. The TCR gene usage of tumor memory CD4+ T cells clustered together with blood and lymph node memory CD4+ cells and with lymph node naive CD4+ cells.

After constant-region reverse-primer amplification, full-length variable regions underwent semi-nested PCR with Nested Universal Primer A. In TCRdb, the 5' RACE reads were re-called with MiXCR into one record per CDR3 protein. The sample lists approximately 60,000 distinct CDR3 sequences, around 24% occurring once. There are 15 residues in the CDR3. CDR1 and CDR2 from the germline V gene are SNHLY and FYNNEI. Between the trimmed V and J ends, which lost 4 bases and 4 bases, there was a span of 16 bases. The sequence was obtained from a female donor with breast cancer. Sequencing input: tumor-infiltrating Tregs sorted from the breast tumor. V usage is TRBV2 and J usage is TRBJ1-1; no clear D. CDR3 DNA: TGTGCCAGCAGTGTATTGGAAAGGGCGAGCACTGAAGCTTTCTTT. Translation gives CASSVLERASTEAFF.